The 24 T cell receptor beta chains below all came from one sample that was sequenced in a study of response to subunit inactivated influenza vaccine. TCRdb analysed the RT-PCR reads with MiXCR anew, one entry per CDR3 protein. The repertoire holds 800,000 to 1,000,000 distinct CDR3 sequences, with over 20% as singletons. The sequenced sample was PBMCs from blood, obtained about 5 days after vaccination. The receptors originated from a man aged 50-60 years who received an inactivated influenza vaccine.

The chain joins TRBV5-1 to TRBJ2-7; D might be TRBD2 (7 bases). The CDR3 totals 15 residues. V gave up 4 bases and J gave up 1 base, with 15 bases separating them. Germline V gene data show CDR1 as SGHRS and CDR2 as YFSETQ. CDR3 residues: CASSPNGGASYEQYF. The DNA for the CDR3 is TGCGCCAGCAGCCCCAATGGGGGGGCTTCCTACGAGCAGTACTTC.

The rearrangement joins TRBV15 to TRBJ1-3, with unresolved D. CDR1 and CDR2 from the germline V gene are LNHNV and YYDKDF (reference sequence). This CDR3 contains 15 residues. V was clipped by 3 bases and J by 0 bases, with 9 bases between them. The DNA of the CDR3 is TGTGCCACCAGCAGCGGCAGTAACTCTGGAAACACCATATATTTT. Amino acid sequence: CATSSGSNSGNTIYF.

The CDR3: CASSVGPSNEQFF. CDR3 coding DNA: TGTGCCAGCAGCGTCGGTCCGAGCAATGAGCAGTTCTTC. The chain carries TRBV9 and TRBJ2-1; no clear D. The germline CDR1 and CDR2 sequences are SGDLS and YYNGEE. The CDR3 is 13 amino acids. V lost 2 bases and J lost 6, with 9 bases in between.

The chain links TRBV20-1 to TRBJ2-3, with 10 positions matching TRBD2. The CDR3 runs 15 residues. Trimming at V came to 3 bases and at J to 0 bases, leaving 3 bases not matched to a gene. CDR1 DFQATT and CDR2 SNEGSKA come from the germline V gene (reference sequence). The CDR3 coding sequence is TGCAGTGCTAGGGGGACTAGCGCTAGCACAGATACGCAGTATTTT. Translating gives CSARGTSASTDTQYF.

In the case of this clonotype: A junction boundary mismatches the germline segment, possibly from a read error. The chain employs TRBV3-1 and TRBJ2-3, with D tentatively TRBD1 or TRBD2 (5 bases each). The CDR3 runs 15 residues. The germline CDR1 and CDR2 sequences are LGHDT and YNNKEL (reference sequence). In nucleotides, the CDR3 is TGTGCCTGCAGCGGAGGCCAGGGCGGCACAGATACGCAGTATTTT. It codes for CACSGGQGGTDTQYF.

The V and J genes are TRBV7-9 and TRBJ2-2, with 7 bases identical to TRBD2. CDR1 SEHNR and CDR2 FQNEAQ come from the germline V gene (reference sequence). This CDR3 has 15 amino acids. V lost 5 bases and J lost 5; bases outside the gene matches: 8. The CDR3 here is CASSQYGRRTGELFF. CDR3 DNA: TGTGCCAGCAGCCAGTACGGGAGGAGGACCGGGGAGCTGTTTTTT.

V usage is TRBV28 and J usage is TRBJ2-1, with 10 bases lining up with TRBD2. V trimming: 8 bases; J trimming: 9 bases; junction bases outside the gene matches: 10. Per the germline V gene, CDR1 is MDHEN and CDR2 is SYDVKM. The CDR3 loop spans 14 amino acids. Here the CDR3 DNA reads TGTGCCAGCGACAAGGGACTAGCGCGTCTTGAGCAGTTCTTC. Protein sequence: CASDKGLARLEQFF.

Only a few counts were recorded for this clonotype. V usage is TRBV7-2 and J usage is TRBJ2-7, with 8 bases identical to TRBD1. CDR1 and CDR2 from the germline V gene are SGHTA and FQGNSA. CDR3 length: 16 amino acids. Trimming cost V 6 bases and J 2 bases; bases outside gene matches: 12. CDR3 bases: TGTGCCAGCAGTCTCTCTTCATGGGACAGGACCTACGAGCAGTACTTC. It specifies CASSLSSWDRTYEQYF.

This chain uses TRBV2 with TRBJ1-4, with D possibly TRBD1 on 5 matching bases. This CDR3 contains 15 residues. Germline V CDR1 and CDR2: SNHLY, FYNNEI. With 3 bases removed from V and 8 bases from J, the gap between germline ends came to 16 bases. The chain's CDR3 is CASSEGVGREEKLFF. As DNA, the CDR3 is TGTGCCAGCAGTGAGGGAGTGGGCAGGGAAGAAAAACTGTTTTTT. The variable domain in full, with the rest retrieved from reference TRBV2 and TRBJ1-4, is EPEVTQTPSHQVTQMGQEVILRCVPISNHLYFYWYRQILGQKVEFLVSFYNNEISEKSEIFDDQFSVERPDGSNFTLKIRSTKLEDSAMYFCASSEGVGREEKLFFGSGTQLSVL.

CDR3 sequence: CASSSKRSENTEAFF. CDR3 nucleotides: TGTGCCAGCAGCAGCAAGCGGTCAGAGAACACTGAAGCTTTCTTT. The chain carries TRBV7-9 and TRBJ1-1; D is undetermined. Germline loops: CDR1 SEHNR, CDR2 FQNEAQ (reference sequence). V was clipped by 5 bases and J by 1 base, with 14 bases between them. The CDR3 has 15 amino acids. Full variable domain (rest looked up from reference TRBV7-9 and TRBJ1-1): DTGVSQNPRHKITKRGQNVTFRCDPISEHNRLYWYRQTLGQGPEFLTYFQNEAQLEKSRLLSDRFSAERPKGSFSTLEIQRTEQGDSAMYLCASSSKRSENTEAFFGQGTRLTVV.

This sequence joins TRBV30 and TRBJ2-5; D is uncertain. CDR1 and CDR2 (germline): GTSNPN, SVGIG (reference sequence). The germline V and J ends were trimmed by 8 bases and 4 bases, with 14 bases remaining between them. CDR3 length equals 12 residues. CDR3 bases: TGTGCCGCCCAAAAAGGAAGAGAGACCCAGTACTTC. Protein sequence: CAAQKGRETQYF. Combining the CDR3 with reference TRBV30 and TRBJ2-5 gives the whole variable domain SQTIHQWPATLVQPVGSPLSLECTVEGTSNPNLYWYRQAAGRGLQLLFYSVGIGQISSEVPQNLSASRPQDRQFILSSKKLLLSDSGFYLCAAQKGRETQYFGPGTRLLVL.

The CDR3 bases are TGTGCCAGCAGCTTAGACAGGGCCAGCACCTACAATGAGCAGTTCTTC. It encodes CASSLDRASTYNEQFF. The chain couples TRBV11-1 to TRBJ2-1; TRBD1 might be the D (6 bases). This CDR3 has 16 amino acids. V was pared by 1 base and J by 2 bases, with 12 bases between. CDR1 and CDR2 from the germline V gene are SGHAT and FQDESV (reference sequence).

This clonotype appeared a few times. V gene TRBV12-3 or TRBV12-4 combines with J gene TRBJ2-3; 8 bases agree with TRBD1. This CDR3 spans 17 amino acids. After removal of 3 bases from V and 1 base from J, the junction contained 9 bases not matched to a gene. The CDR3 DNA is TGTGCCAGCAGTTTCCCCAGGGGGCGGTTTGGCACAGATACGCAGTATTTT. It encodes CASSFPRGRFGTDTQYF.

This rearrangement joins TRBV7-9 to TRBJ1-6; weak D call: TRBD1 (5 bases). This CDR3 has 15 residues. Deletions cut 10 bases from V and 5 bases from J, with 18 bases between. The germline gives CDR1 SEHNR, CDR2 FQNEAQ (reference sequence). The CDR3 sequence: CATSGLGENNSPLHF. The DNA for the CDR3 is TGTGCCACCTCGGGACTCGGAGAGAATAATTCACCCCTCCACTTT. The full variable domain, rest sourced from reference TRBV7-9 and TRBJ1-6, is DTGVSQNPRHKITKRGQNVTFRCDPISEHNRLYWYRQTLGQGPEFLTYFQNEAQLEKSRLLSDRFSAERPKGSFSTLEIQRTEQGDSAMYLCATSGLGENNSPLHFGNGTRLTVT.

This rearrangement joins TRBV2 to TRBJ2-7; perhaps TRBD2 as D (6 bases). V was clipped by 8 bases and J by 10 bases, with 18 bases between them. Germline V CDR1 and CDR2: SNHLY, FYNNEI. The CDR3 is 12 residues long. The CDR3: CASGRLEETQYF. In DNA form, the CDR3 reads TGTGCCAGCGGGAGGCTGGAGGAAACCCAGTACTTC.

The chain employs TRBV12-3 or TRBV12-4 and TRBJ1-3, with D perhaps matching TRBD1 (6 bases). V lost 7 bases, J lost 0 bases, and 16 bases lay in between. The CDR3 has 16 residues. CDR3 sequence: CASTTTGDSSGNTIYF. DNA of the CDR3: TGTGCCAGCACCACGACAGGTGATAGCTCTGGAAACACCATATATTTT.

The rearrangement uses TRBV12-3 or TRBV12-4 and TRBJ1-5, with a weak D call TRBD1 (5 bases). Trimming cost V 1 base and J 5 bases, with 15 bases left between them. The CDR3 has 16 residues. This CDR3 is CASSLGARAIYQPQHF. The DNA for the CDR3 is TGTGCCAGCAGTTTAGGAGCCAGGGCGATTTATCAGCCCCAGCATTTT.

The chain joins TRBV9 to TRBJ2-2; D ambiguous. The length of the CDR3 is 14 residues. V lost 0 bases to trimming and J lost 3 bases, with 6 bases between them. Germline CDR1 SGDLS, CDR2 YYNGEE. This CDR3 reads CASSVAMDTGELFF. The DNA for the CDR3 is TGTGCCAGCAGCGTAGCAATGGACACCGGGGAGCTGTTTTTT. Using reference TRBV9 and TRBJ2-2 for the parts outside the CDR3, the full variable domain is DSGVTQTPKHLITATGQRVTLRCSPRSGDLSVYWYQQSLDQGLQFLIQYYNGEERAKGNILERFSAQQFPDLHSELNLSSLELGDSALYFCASSVAMDTGELFFGEGSRLTVL.

This clonotype has just a few counts. The chain carries TRBV10-3 and TRBJ1-2; D is possibly TRBD1 (6 bases). This CDR3 contains 15 residues. V was cut by 6 bases and J by 4 bases, with 18 bases left in between. Germline V gene data show CDR1 as ENHRY and CDR2 as SYGVKD. CDR3 DNA sequence: TGTGCCATCAGGCCGACCGAACAGGGTAGCTATGGCTACACCTTC. It encodes CAIRPTEQGSYGYTF.

In its sample, this clonotype was seen many times. The CDR3 is CASSQGQWYNEQFF. Here the CDR3 DNA reads TGTGCCAGCAGCCAGGGACAGTGGTACAATGAGCAGTTCTTC. The chain recombines TRBV12-3 or TRBV12-4 with TRBJ2-1; 7 nucleotides line up with TRBD1. V was pared by 6 bases and J by 4 bases, with 6 bases of the junction left unmatched. The CDR3 loop spans 14 amino acids.

This clonotype was seen more than once but under ten times. This chain joins TRBV28 and TRBJ2-3, with a possible D match to TRBD2 (6 bases). The CDR3 contains 16 residues. Trimming took off 1 base at V and 7 bases at J, with 18 bases between the two ends. Germline CDR1 is MDHEN and CDR2 is SYDVKM. This CDR3 is CASSLSGRGVGYTQYF. The CDR3 DNA sequence: TGTGCCAGCAGTTTATCGGGGCGCGGGGTAGGGTATACGCAGTATTTT.

This clonotype was found a few times. The rearrangement uses TRBV12-3 or TRBV12-4 and TRBJ2-5, with 8 bases identical to TRBD1. This CDR3 has 13 amino acids. The V and J ends lost 5 bases and 7 bases, in that order; junction bases with no gene match: 6. In DNA, the CDR3 is TGTGCCAGCAGTGCGGACAGGGAGGCGACCCAGTACTTC. This encodes CASSADREATQYF.

This clonotype showed up just a few times. The V and J genes are TRBV15 and TRBJ2-5, with TRBD2 matching over 11 bases. From germline, CDR1 is LNHNV and CDR2 YYDKDF (reference sequence). This CDR3 region has 15 residues. Losses at the gene ends were 4 bases for V and 8 bases for J; bases not matched to a gene: 9. CDR3 region: CATSTSGGSPYTQYF. DNA for the CDR3: TGTGCCACCAGCACTAGCGGGGGGTCCCCCTATACCCAGTACTTC. Filled out from reference TRBV15 and TRBJ2-5, the complete variable domain reads DAMVIQNPRYQVTQFGKPVTLSCSQTLNHNVMYWYQQKSSQAPKLLFHYYDKDFNNEADTPDNFQSRRPNTSFCFLDIRSPGLGDTAMYLCATSTSGGSPYTQYFGPGTRLLVL.

The sample holds many counts of this clonotype. The chain recombines TRBV6-1 with TRBJ1-1; no clear D. The CDR3 spans 13 residues. The germline V gene encodes CDR1 MNHNS and CDR2 SASEGT. V was pared by 5 bases and J by 5 bases, with 12 bases between. CDR3 region: CASSQGAGTEAFF. The CDR3 nucleotides read TGTGCCAGCAGTCAAGGTGCGGGGACTGAAGCTTTCTTT.